Detailed here is one TCR beta chain. The data stem from a study of blood T cell repertoires in COVID-19. Study in general: The United States, Italy and Spain supplied acute and convalescent COVID-19 samples. From T cells, B-cell-depleted T cells, or PBMCs came the material, which was cDNA or gDNA.

As originally analysed: Quantification of nucleated cells was approximated via reference gene primer amplification. Assay used: immunoSEQ multiplex PCR; TCRdb lists only in-frame clones, some missing. V and J calls and clone size are given by that table; D and trimming were obtained from the DNA. The sample carries over 90,000 clones, more than 70% recorded once. The receptor's source is a human donor in a cohort sampled during active COVID-19. Sequenced input: peripheral blood.

CDR3 in amino acids: CATGAGFFSNQPQHF. The CDR3 coding sequence is TGTGCCACCGGGGCCGGCTTCTTCAGCAATCAGCCCCAGCATTTT. The V and J genes are TRBV15 and TRBJ1-5; TRBD1 might be the D (5 bases). From germline, CDR1 is LNHNV and CDR2 YYDKDF (reference sequence). V lost 8 bases to trimming and J lost 1 base, with 15 bases between them. The CDR3 runs to 15 residues.